This TCR beta chain derives from a study of OX40 agonist ivuxolimab in advanced cancers. On the study more broadly: The eligibility criteria allowed prior anti-PD-1, anti-PD-L1 or anti-CTLA-4 therapy, and around 40% had some.

Findings of the study overall: At doses 0.1 to 3.0 mg/kg, CD4+ and CD8+ clones expanded.

Profiling relied on immunoSEQ multiplex PCR, and the TCRdb table lists in-frame clones only, not all of them. The repertoire consists of around 72,000 clones, with roughly nine tenths occurring once and the leading ten covering approximately 0.91%. V lost 5 bases, J lost 5 bases, and 12 bases lay in between. The CDR3 runs 13 residues. CDR1 is KGHSH, CDR2 LQKENI, per germline. A remark on this clone: Its target is unknown.

This sample comprised CD4+ or CD8+ T cells sorted from blood, obtained in a trial of the OX40 agonist ivuxolimab. The receptor's source is an adult with an advanced solid tumor such as melanoma, head and neck, liver or kidney cancer. The chain has TRBV18 and TRBJ2-5, with TRBD1 as a possible D gene (6 bases). This CDR3 reads CASSTGQQETQYF. The CDR3 DNA reads as TGTGCCAGCTCAACAGGGCAGCAGGAGACCCAGTACTTC.